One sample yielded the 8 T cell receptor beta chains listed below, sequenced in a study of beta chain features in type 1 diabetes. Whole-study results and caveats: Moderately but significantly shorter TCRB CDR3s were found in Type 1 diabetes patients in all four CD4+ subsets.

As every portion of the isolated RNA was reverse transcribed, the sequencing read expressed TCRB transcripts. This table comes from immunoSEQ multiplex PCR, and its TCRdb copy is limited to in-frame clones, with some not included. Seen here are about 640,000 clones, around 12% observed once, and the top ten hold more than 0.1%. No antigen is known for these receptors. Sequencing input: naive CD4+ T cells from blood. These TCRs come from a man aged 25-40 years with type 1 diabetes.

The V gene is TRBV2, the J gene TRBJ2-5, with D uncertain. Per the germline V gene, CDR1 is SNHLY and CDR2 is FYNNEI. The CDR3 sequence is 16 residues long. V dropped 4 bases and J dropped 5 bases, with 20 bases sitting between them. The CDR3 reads CASSAPGSTERETQYF. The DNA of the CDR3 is TGTGCCAGCAGTGCACCCGGGTCAACTGAGAGGGAGACCCAGTACTTC. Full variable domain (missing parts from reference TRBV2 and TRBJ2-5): EPEVTQTPSHQVTQMGQEVILRCVPISNHLYFYWYRQILGQKVEFLVSFYNNEISEKSEIFDDQFSVERPDGSNFTLKIRSTKLEDSAMYFCASSAPGSTERETQYFGPGTRLLVL.

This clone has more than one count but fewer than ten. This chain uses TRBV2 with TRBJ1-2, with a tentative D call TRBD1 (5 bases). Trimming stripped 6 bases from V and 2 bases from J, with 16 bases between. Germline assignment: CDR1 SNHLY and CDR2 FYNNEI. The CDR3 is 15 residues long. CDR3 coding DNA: TGTGCCAGCAGGGCCGATGACAGATACAACTATGGCTACACCTTC. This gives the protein CASRADDRYNYGYTF.

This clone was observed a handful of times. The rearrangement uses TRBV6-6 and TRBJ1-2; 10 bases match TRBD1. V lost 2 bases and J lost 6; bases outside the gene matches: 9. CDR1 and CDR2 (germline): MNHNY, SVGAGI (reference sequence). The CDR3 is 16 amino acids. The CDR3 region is CASSYPETGTGDGYTF. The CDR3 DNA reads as TGTGCCAGCAGTTACCCAGAAACCGGGACAGGGGATGGCTACACCTTC.

Here the CDR3 DNA reads TGTGCCACCTTGACAGGGGGCAGGAATCAGCCCCAGCATTTT. Protein: CATLTGGRNQPQHF. The chain employs TRBV28 and TRBJ1-5; 10 positions match TRBD1. The CDR3 sequence is 14 residues long. V shed 10 bases and J 4 bases; nucleotides not matched to a gene: 7. Germline V lookup: CDR1 MDHEN, CDR2 SYDVKM.

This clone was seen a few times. The CDR3 loop is CSVAGEKLFF. The CDR3 DNA reads as TGCAGCGTTGCGGGCGAAAAACTGTTTTTT. The rearrangement joins TRBV29-1 to TRBJ1-4; D remains unclear. Germline CDR1 is SQVTM and CDR2 is ANQGSEA. The V end was cut by 4 bases, the J end by 8 bases, with 5 bases between. The CDR3 extends over 10 amino acids.

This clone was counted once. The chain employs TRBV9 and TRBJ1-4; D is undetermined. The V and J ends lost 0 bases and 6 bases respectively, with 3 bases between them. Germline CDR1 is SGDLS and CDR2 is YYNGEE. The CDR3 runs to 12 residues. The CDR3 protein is CASSVEDEKLFF. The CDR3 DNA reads TGTGCCAGCAGCGTAGAGGATGAAAAACTGTTTTTT.

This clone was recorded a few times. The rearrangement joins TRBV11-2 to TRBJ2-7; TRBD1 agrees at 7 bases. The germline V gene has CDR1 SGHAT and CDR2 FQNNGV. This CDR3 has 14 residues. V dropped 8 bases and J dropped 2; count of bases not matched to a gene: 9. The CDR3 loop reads CASRRQGSAYEQYF. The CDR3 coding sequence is TGTGCCAGCCGTCGACAGGGCTCTGCCTACGAGCAGTACTTC.

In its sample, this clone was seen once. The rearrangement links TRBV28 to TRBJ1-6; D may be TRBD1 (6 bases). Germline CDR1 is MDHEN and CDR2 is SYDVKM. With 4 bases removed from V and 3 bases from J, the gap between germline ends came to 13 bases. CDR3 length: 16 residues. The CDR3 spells CASSSPGQYYNSPLHF. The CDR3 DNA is TGTGCCAGCAGTTCACCTGGACAGTACTATAATTCACCCCTCCACTTT.